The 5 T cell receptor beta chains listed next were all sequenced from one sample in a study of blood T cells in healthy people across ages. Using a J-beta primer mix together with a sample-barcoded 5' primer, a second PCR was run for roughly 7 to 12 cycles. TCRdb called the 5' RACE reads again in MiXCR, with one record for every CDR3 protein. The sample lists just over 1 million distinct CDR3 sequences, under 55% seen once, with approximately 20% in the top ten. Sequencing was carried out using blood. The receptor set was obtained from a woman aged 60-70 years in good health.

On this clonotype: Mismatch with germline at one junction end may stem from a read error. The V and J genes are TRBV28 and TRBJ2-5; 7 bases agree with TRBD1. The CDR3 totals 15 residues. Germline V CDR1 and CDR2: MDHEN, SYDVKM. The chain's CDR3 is CASSYAGGGQETRYF. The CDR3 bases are TGTGCCAGCAGTTATGCAGGGGGTGGCCAAGAGACCCGGTACTTC. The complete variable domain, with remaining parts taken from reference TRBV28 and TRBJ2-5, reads DVKVTQSSRYLVKRTGEKVFLECVQDMDHENMFWYRQDPGLGLRLIYFSYDVKMKEKGDIPEGYSVSREKKERFSLILESASTNQTSMYLCASSYAGGGQETRYFGPGTRLLVL.

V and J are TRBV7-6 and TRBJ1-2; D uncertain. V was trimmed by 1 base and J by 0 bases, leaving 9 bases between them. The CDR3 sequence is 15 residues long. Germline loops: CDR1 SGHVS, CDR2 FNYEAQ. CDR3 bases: TGTGCCAGCAGCTTAGGAGTCAGCTCTAACTATGGCTACACCTTC. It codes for CASSLGVSSNYGYTF.

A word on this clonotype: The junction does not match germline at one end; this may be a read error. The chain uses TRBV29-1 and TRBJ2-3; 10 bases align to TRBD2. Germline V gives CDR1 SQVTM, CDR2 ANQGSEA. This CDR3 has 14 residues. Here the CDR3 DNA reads TGCGGCGTTGAAGGAGGACTAGCGGCAGATACGCAGTATTTT. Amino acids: CGVEGGLAADTQYF.

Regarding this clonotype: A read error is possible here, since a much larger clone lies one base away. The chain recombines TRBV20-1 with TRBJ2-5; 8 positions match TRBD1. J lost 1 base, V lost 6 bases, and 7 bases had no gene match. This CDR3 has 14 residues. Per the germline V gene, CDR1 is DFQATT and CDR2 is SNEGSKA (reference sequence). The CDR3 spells CSAEDRVSQETQYF. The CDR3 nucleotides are TGCAGTGCAGAGGACAGGGTGTCCCAAGAGACCCAGTACTTC.

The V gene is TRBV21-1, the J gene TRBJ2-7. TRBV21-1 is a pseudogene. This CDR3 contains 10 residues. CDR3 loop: CAGPPYEQYF. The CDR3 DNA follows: TGTGCCGGCCCCCCCTACGAGCAGTACTTC.